A single sample is the source of the 6 T cell receptor beta chains below, sequenced in a study of regulatory T cells in long-lasting Graves disease. HTBI primers from iRepertoire and Arm-PCR of CDR3 regions yielded the TCR beta libraries. TCRdb ran MiXCR on the multiplex PCR reads and lists one entry per CDR3 protein. The profile shows under 500,000 distinct CDR3 sequences, less than 25% of them singletons. The time point was: persistent/refractory GD, antithyroid drugs over 5 years with positive TRAb. PBMC RNA was the source of the TCR library. This sample comprised peripheral blood mononuclear cells (PBMCs), obtained when the disease was refractory, from a patient treated with antithyroid drugs. All receptors derive from a female donor with Graves disease.

This clonotype was counted a few times. The chain combines TRBV7-2 with TRBJ2-7; 13 nucleotides agree with TRBD2. Trimming at V came to 1 base and at J to 1 base, leaving 7 bases not matched to a gene. The germline gives CDR1 SGHTA, CDR2 FQGNSA. The CDR3 covers 18 residues. The CDR3 reads CASSLVGLAGVLSYEQYF. The CDR3 coding sequence is TGTGCCAGCAGCTTAGTCGGACTAGCGGGAGTTCTGTCCTACGAGCAGTACTTC. The variable domain in full, with the rest retrieved from reference TRBV7-2 and TRBJ2-7, is GAGVSQSPSNKVTEKGKDVELRCDPISGHTALYWYRQSLGQGLEFLIYFQGNSAPDKSGLPSDRFSAERTGGSVSTLTIQRTQQEDSAVYLCASSLVGLAGVLSYEQYFGPGTRLTVT.

This clonotype was seen ten or more times. V and J are TRBV28 and TRBJ1-5; D possibly corresponds to TRBD1 (6 bases). V dropped 10 bases and J dropped 4 bases, with 11 bases sitting between them. The CDR3 length is 12 residues. The germline V gene encodes CDR1 MDHEN and CDR2 SYDVKM. The CDR3 sequence is CATTDSNQPQHF. CDR3 in DNA: TGTGCCACCACGGACAGTAATCAGCCCCAGCATTTT.

This chain uses TRBV6-1 with TRBJ1-6; a possible D gene is TRBD1 (5 bases). The germline V and J ends were trimmed by 6 bases and 16 bases, with 19 bases remaining between them. CDR1 and CDR2 (germline): MNHNS, SASEGT. The length of the CDR3 is 13 residues. The CDR3 loop is CASSVQPGTSLHF. For the CDR3, the DNA is TGTGCCAGCAGCGTTCAGCCCGGGACGAGTCTCCACTTT.

This clonotype was observed a handful of times. The V call is TRBV7-9, the J call TRBJ1-1, with a tentative D call TRBD1 (5 bases). The V end was cut by 4 bases, the J end by 6 bases, with 15 bases between. Germline CDR1 SEHNR, CDR2 FQNEAQ (reference sequence). The CDR3 is made up of 14 amino acids. The CDR3 DNA reads TGTGCCAGCAGCTCCTCCGGGACTGAGGCTGAAGCTTTCTTT. Protein sequence: CASSSSGTEAEAFF.

In its sample, this clonotype was seen many times. This sequence joins TRBV7-9 and TRBJ2-5; D call uncertain. Trimming pared 7 bases from V and 5 bases from J, leaving 17 bases between. Per germline, CDR1 SEHNR and CDR2 FQNEAQ (reference sequence). CDR3 length: 14 residues. Written as DNA, the CDR3 is TGTGCCAGCACGAGTGGGGTGTTCGGGGAGACCCAGTACTTC. It encodes CASTSGVFGETQYF.

The CDR3, as DNA: TGCGCCAGCAGCCTCGGACTAGCGGGAGGGCCCCGAGAGTACGAGCAGTACTTC. Translating it yields CASSLGLAGGPREYEQYF. This sequence joins TRBV5-1 and TRBJ2-7; the match to TRBD2 covers 15 bases. V gave up 4 bases and J gave up 4 bases; unmatched junction bases: 12. Germline-derived CDR1 and CDR2 are SGHRS and YFSETQ. The CDR3 length is 18 residues.